Shown below are 16 T cell receptor beta chains from a single sample sequenced in a study of cytomegalovirus exposure and HLA in healthy donors. It was with 60 Vbeta and 13 Jbeta primers that the PCR ran. The data were produced by immunoSEQ multiplex PCR, yet TCRdb's version contains in-frame clones alone and is incomplete. The repertoire holds roughly 140,000 clones, roughly 80% seen once, with approximately 5.5% in the top ten. The sample taken for sequencing was PBMCs. Receptor source: a man younger than 40 in good health and CMV-seropositive.

The gene calls are TRBV6-1 and TRBJ1-2; 9 bases are a match to TRBD1. This CDR3 has 14 residues. J lost 6 bases, V lost 6 bases, and 8 bases had no gene match. Germline CDR1 is MNHNS and CDR2 is SASEGT. The CDR3 DNA reads TGTGCCAGCAGAATGACAGGGGGGTTGAATGGCTACACCTTC. Amino acids: CASRMTGGLNGYTF.

The rearrangement joins TRBV5-6 to TRBJ2-7; 8 nucleotides align to TRBD1. The germline CDR1 and CDR2 sequences are SGHDT and YYEEEE. Trimming removed 3 bases from V and 7 bases from J; junction bases left unmatched: 3. This CDR3 region has 12 residues. The CDR3 sequence is CASSWTGREQYF. As DNA, the CDR3 is TGTGCCAGCAGCTGGACAGGGCGGGAGCAGTACTTC.

This clone was seen once. The chain couples TRBV5-4 to TRBJ2-3; TRBD1 agrees at 7 bases. From germline, CDR1 is SGHNT and CDR2 YYREEE (reference sequence). This CDR3 has 14 amino acids. V gave up 4 bases and J gave up 4 bases; unmatched junction bases: 6. The CDR3 bases are TGTGCCAGCAGCCCGGACAGGCGGGCAGATACGCAGTATTTT. Protein sequence: CASSPDRRADTQYF.

This chain connects TRBV9 to TRBJ2-3; 9 bases fit TRBD1. This CDR3 has 15 residues. The V gene end was trimmed by 0 bases and the J gene end by 4 bases; junction bases not matched to a gene: 3. Germline CDR1 and CDR2: SGDLS and YYNGEE. CDR3 DNA: TGTGCCAGCAGCGTAGGACAGGGGGGGGCAGATACGCAGTATTTT. Translated, it gives CASSVGQGGADTQYF.

The chain carries TRBV28 and TRBJ1-5; TRBD1 is a possible D gene (5 bases). V was shortened by 9 bases and J by 2 bases, with 14 bases between the two germline ends. This CDR3 has 14 amino acids. The germline gives CDR1 MDHEN, CDR2 SYDVKM. CDR3 nucleotides: TGTGCCAGTATACCGGGGGAGGGCAATCAGCCCCAGCATTTT. Its protein product is CASIPGEGNQPQHF.

V and J are TRBV5-5 and TRBJ2-2, with a possible D match to TRBD1 (5 bases). The V gene lost 4 bases and the J gene lost 2 bases, with 12 bases spanning the gap. The germline V gene has CDR1 SGHKS and CDR2 YYEKEE (reference sequence). The CDR3 sequence is 15 residues long. CDR3: CASSIARVNTGELFF. Here the CDR3 DNA reads TGTGCCAGCAGCATCGCCAGGGTCAACACCGGGGAGCTGTTTTTT.

V gene TRBV27 combines with J gene TRBJ2-2; the match to TRBD2 covers 10 bases. The CDR3 sequence is 18 residues long. V was pared by 2 bases and J by 0 bases, with 6 bases of the junction left unmatched. Germline V gene sequence: CDR1 MNHEY, CDR2 SMNVEV (reference sequence). The CDR3 loop is CASSLRLAGGTNTGELFF. In DNA form, the CDR3 reads TGTGCCAGCAGTTTAAGGTTAGCGGGAGGCACGAACACCGGGGAGCTGTTTTTT.

This rearrangement joins TRBV6-5 to TRBJ2-3, with 7 bases matching TRBD2. Germline V lookup: CDR1 MNHEY, CDR2 SVGAGI. This CDR3 comprises 16 residues. J lost 4 bases, V lost 0 bases, and 7 bases had no gene match. The CDR3 nucleotides read TGTGCCAGCAGTTACTCGGTAGGGGAGGGCGCAGATACGCAGTATTTT. Amino acids: CASSYSVGEGADTQYF.

This clone has a handful of counts. J is TRBJ2-5 and V is TRBV7-2; a weak D match, TRBD1 (6 bases). The CDR3 runs to 14 residues. The V end was cut by 3 bases, the J end by 4 bases, with 12 bases between. Germline CDR1 reads SGHTA; CDR2 reads FQGNSA. As DNA, the CDR3 is TGTGCCAGCAGCTTGGGGGCTTCCTCAGAGACCCAGTACTTC. Its protein product is CASSLGASSETQYF.

This chain joins TRBV4-1 and TRBJ1-5; 10 positions agree with TRBD1. Germline CDR1 MGHRA, CDR2 YSYEKL. V lost 5 bases to trimming and J lost 6 bases; unmatched junction nucleotides: 4. This CDR3 contains 14 residues. CDR3 in amino acids: CASSTRTGGQPQHF. Written as DNA, the CDR3 is TGCGCCAGCAGCACGCGGACAGGGGGTCAGCCCCAGCATTTT.

Details on this clone: At one boundary the junction diverges from the germline segment, which might be a read error. V gene TRBV2 combines with J gene TRBJ2-4, with 8 bases lining up with TRBD2. Germline CDR1 reads SNHLY; CDR2 reads FYNNEI. The CDR3 has 16 amino acids. The CDR3 coding sequence is TGTGCCAGCAGTATCCGGGGCGGACTAGCCAAAAACAGTCAGTACTTC. Translated: CASSIRGGLAKNSQYF.

The V and J genes are TRBV5-1 and TRBJ2-7; TRBD2 is a possible D gene (6 bases). With 7 bases removed from V and 6 bases from J, the gap between germline ends came to 20 bases. The CDR3 length is 14 residues. Germline CDR1 reads SGHRS; CDR2 reads YFSETQ. Written as DNA, the CDR3 is TGCGCCAGCGGGCCAATGGGGGGTGCGGGCGAGCAGTACTTC. Amino acids: CASGPMGGAGEQYF.

Remarks on this clone: Germline is not matched at one junction end, which may reflect a read error. The J gene is TRBJ2-6, the V gene TRBV2; the D gene is possibly TRBD1 (6 bases). Germline V gene lookup returns CDR1 SNHLY and CDR2 FYNNEI. The CDR3 loop spans 19 amino acids. CDR3 in amino acids: CASSEAEAGAPSGANGLTF. CDR3 DNA sequence: TGTGCCAGCAGTGAAGCAGAGGCAGGGGCCCCCTCTGGGGCCAACGGCCTGACTTTC.

CDR3 protein: CASSYGVGVYNEQFF. In nucleotides, the CDR3 is TGTGCCAGCAGTTACGGAGTTGGCGTTTACAATGAGCAGTTCTTC. The chain links TRBV6-5 to TRBJ2-1; no clear D gene. V was clipped by 2 bases and J by 4 bases, with 12 bases between them. The CDR3 length is 15 residues. Germline V lookup: CDR1 MNHEY, CDR2 SVGAGI.

This rearrangement joins TRBV7-9 to TRBJ2-3; D remains unclear. Germline V gene data show CDR1 as SEHNR and CDR2 as FQNEAQ (reference sequence). V lost 1 base and J lost 2, with 10 bases in between. This CDR3 contains 15 residues. In nucleotides, the CDR3 is TGTGCCAGCAGCTTAGTTGGCGGCTCCACAGATACGCAGTATTTT. As protein: CASSLVGGSTDTQYF.

The chain links TRBV6-1 to TRBJ1-5, with TRBD1 identical over 8 bases. CDR3 length: 13 amino acids. Germline-derived CDR1 and CDR2 are MNHNS and SASEGT. V lost 6 bases and J lost 2; bases outside the gene matches: 0. The CDR3: CASRTGGNQPQHF. The CDR3 nucleotides are TGTGCCAGCAGGACAGGGGGCAATCAGCCCCAGCATTTT.